The sequence of this T cell receptor beta chain was determined in a study (TCRdb year 2016). This clonotype has only a few counts. Its antigen is not yet known. No quality values exist for individual bases; no much larger clone is one base distant. The CDR3 sequence holds 16 residues, the cysteine and phenylalanine included. Only the CDR3 DNA is retained, 48 bases long and in frame from the first base. The germline V gene (reference sequence) sets CDR1 to SEHNR and CDR2 to FQNEAQ. Trimming removed 3 bases from V and 2 bases from J, leaving 14 bases between the germline ends. Libraries were prepared through RT-PCR. The listed sequencing device is Illumina MiSeq. TCRdb reanalyzed the raw reads on its own, using fastp at Q25 for trimming and MiXCR for clone calling, and kept in-frame beta chains. All rows with the same CDR3 protein become a single entry with the most common DNA and genes. The sample table holds more than 550,000 distinct CDR3 sequences, of which 13% to 15% were seen once. Clones ranked in the top ten supply 3% to 4.5% of the sample.

The sequenced sample was memory CD4+ T cells from blood. The sequence is built from TRBV7-9 and TRBJ2-1; matching of 6 bases hints at TRBD1 as the D gene. This TCR came from a female donor in good health, serving as a healthy control. The CDR3 corresponds to CASSLKGVVTYNEQFF. The DNA sequence is given as TGTGCCAGCAGCTTGAAGGGGGTCGTTACCTACAATGAGCAGTTCTTC. Joined to the reference TRBV7-9 and TRBJ2-1 proteins, this CDR3 gives the full variable domain: DTGVSQNPRHKITKRGQNVTFRCDPISEHNRLYWYRQTLGQGPEFLTYFQNEAQLEKSRLLSDRFSAERPKGSFSTLEIQRTEQGDSAMYLCASSLKGVVTYNEQFFGPGTRLTVL.